This T cell receptor (beta chain) is drawn from a study of tumor-infiltrating lymphocytes in primary liver carcinoma. Regarding the study as a whole: Pairs comparing tumor with adjacent tissue or blood overlapped less than pairs drawn from tumor regions.

Germline V gene lookup returns CDR1 MNHEY and CDR2 SVGAGI. This CDR3 has 14 residues. Trimming left V 0 bases short and J 6 bases short, with 11 bases between. This clonotype has ten or more counts. Its antigen is as yet unknown. Reverse transcription of around 0.45 ug total RNA with a constant-region primer produced TCR beta cDNA. For TCR beta, libraries were produced by three nested multiplex PCR rounds using slightly modified ARM-PCR. Each of the first two PCR rounds ran approximately 11 cycles with TRBV1-TRBV30 forward and C-beta reverse primers. From the multiplex PCR reads, TCRdb called clonotypes with MiXCR, one entry per CDR3 protein. There are around 330,000 distinct CDR3 sequences in the sample; approximately 54% occur only once, and over 15% lies in the top ten. RNA isolated from unsorted whole blood supplied the blood RNA, with germline DNA also extracted. About 4.3 milliliters of peripheral blood were drawn preoperatively.

The V and J genes are TRBV6-5 and TRBJ1-2, with D uncertain. Material for sequencing was peripheral blood. This sequence originates from a woman between 25 and 40 years old with primary liver carcinoma and hepatitis B virus infection. CDR3 protein: CASSYSHRGHGYTF. The CDR3 DNA is TGTGCCAGCAGTTACTCTCACAGAGGCCATGGCTACACCTTC.